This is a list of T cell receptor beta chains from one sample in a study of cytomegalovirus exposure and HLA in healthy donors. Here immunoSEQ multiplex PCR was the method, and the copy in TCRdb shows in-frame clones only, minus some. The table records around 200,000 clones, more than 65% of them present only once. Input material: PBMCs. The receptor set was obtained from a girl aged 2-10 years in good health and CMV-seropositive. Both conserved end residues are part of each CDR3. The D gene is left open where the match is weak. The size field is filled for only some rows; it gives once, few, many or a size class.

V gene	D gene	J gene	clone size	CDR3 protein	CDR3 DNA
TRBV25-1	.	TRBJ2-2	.	CASSERSSNTGELFF	TGTGCCAGCAGTGAAAGGAGTTCCAACACCGGGGAGCTGTTTTTT
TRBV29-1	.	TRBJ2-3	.	CSVPTLGQSTDTQYF	TGCAGCGTTCCCACCCTTGGACAGTCCACAGATACGCAGTATTTT
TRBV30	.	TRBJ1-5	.	CAWSSVDSNQPQHF	TGTGCCTGGAGTTCGGTAGATAGCAATCAGCCCCAGCATTTT
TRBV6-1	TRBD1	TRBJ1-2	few	CASSDRQGARGYTF	TGTGCCAGCAGTGATAGACAGGGGGCGCGTGGCTACACCTTC
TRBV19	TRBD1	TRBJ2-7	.	CASSTGQVYEQYF	TGTGCCAGTAGTACGGGACAGGTCTACGAGCAGTACTTC
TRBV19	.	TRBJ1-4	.	CASSIERGGGKLHEKLFF	TGTGCCAGTAGTATAGAACGTGGGGGGGGCAAACTTCATGAAAAACTGTTTTTT
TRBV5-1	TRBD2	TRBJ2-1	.	CASSSSSGRALYEQFF	TGCGCCAGCAGCTCGTCTAGCGGGAGGGCCTTATATGAGCAGTTCTTC
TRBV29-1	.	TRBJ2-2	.	CSVVGQRGTGELFF	TGCAGCGTTGTAGGACAGCGAGGGACCGGGGAGCTGTTTTTT
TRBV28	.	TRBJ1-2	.	CASSTGSVNYGYTF	TGTGCCAGCAGTACAGGGTCGGTGAACTATGGCTACACCTTC
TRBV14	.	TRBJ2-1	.	CASSQDISLNEQFF	TGTGCCAGCAGCCAAGATATTAGCTTGAATGAGCAGTTCTTC
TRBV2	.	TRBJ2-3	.	CASSEFRGQLTDTQYF	TGTGCCAGCAGTGAGTTTAGAGGACAGTTGACAGATACGCAGTATTTT
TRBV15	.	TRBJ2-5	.	CATRPSNQETQYF	TGTGCCACCAGGCCTAGCAATCAAGAGACCCAGTACTTC
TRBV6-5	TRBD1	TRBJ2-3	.	CAVRRTGGSETQYF	TGTGCCGTGCGCCGGACAGGGGGCTCAGAAACGCAGTATTTT
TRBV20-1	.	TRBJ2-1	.	CSGQSDNEQFF	TGCAGTGGGCAAAGTGATAATGAGCAGTTCTTC
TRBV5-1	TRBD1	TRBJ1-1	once	CASSAVHTGTGAGKNTEAFF	TGCGCCAGCAGCGCCGTACATACCGGGACAGGGGCCGGGAAGAACACTGAAGCTTTCTTT
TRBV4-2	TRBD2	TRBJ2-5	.	CASSQELAGAQETQYF	TGTGCCAGCAGCCAAGAGCTAGCGGGAGCACAAGAGACCCAGTACTTC
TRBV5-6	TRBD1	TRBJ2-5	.	CASSLFAGTGPRETQYF	TGTGCCAGCAGCTTGTTCGCCGGGACAGGGCCCCGGGAGACCCAGTACTTC
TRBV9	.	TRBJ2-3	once	CASSVAEGSTDTQYF	TGTGCCAGCAGCGTAGCGGAGGGTAGCACAGATACGCAGTATTTT
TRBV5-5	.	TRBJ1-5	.	CASSLDRRNQPQHF	TGTGCCAGCAGCTTAGACAGGAGAAATCAGCCCCAGCATTTT
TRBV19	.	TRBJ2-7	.	CASSIYSYEQYF	TGTGCCAGTAGTATCTATTCCTACGAGCAGTACTTC
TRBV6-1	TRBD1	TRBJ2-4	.	CASSDLDRDGIQYF	TGTGCCAGCAGTGACCTGGACAGGGATGGCATTCAGTACTTC
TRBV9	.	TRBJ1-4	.	CASSPTRGFGEKLFF	TGTGCCAGCAGCCCAACTAGGGGGTTCGGTGAAAAACTGTTTTTT
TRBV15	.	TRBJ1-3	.	CATSRDSSWASGNTIYF	TGTGCCACCAGCAGAGATTCTTCTTGGGCCTCTGGAAACACCATATATTTT
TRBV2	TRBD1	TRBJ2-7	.	CASSVSDRGSYEQYF	TGTGCCAGCAGTGTCTCGGACAGGGGGTCCTACGAGCAGTACTTC
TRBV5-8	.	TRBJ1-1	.	CASSPETGQEAFF	TGTGCCAGCAGCCCCGAGACCGGACAGGAAGCTTTCTTT
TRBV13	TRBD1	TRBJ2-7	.	CASSPDRGSKQYF	TGTGCCAGCAGCCCCGACAGGGGAAGCAAGCAGTACTTC
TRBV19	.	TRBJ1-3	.	CASSPDRPGNTIYF	TGTGCCAGTAGCCCTGACAGACCTGGAAACACCATATATTTT
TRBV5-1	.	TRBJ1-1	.	CASSGELGDLMNTEAFF	TGCGCCAGCAGCGGGGAACTCGGGGATCTCATGAACACTGAAGCTTTCTTT
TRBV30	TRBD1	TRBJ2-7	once	CAWSKDRAYEQYF	TGTGCCTGGAGTAAGGACAGGGCCTACGAGCAGTACTTC
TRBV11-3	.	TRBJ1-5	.	CASSLGLSQPQHF	TGTGCCAGCAGCTTAGGACTGAGTCAGCCCCAGCATTTT
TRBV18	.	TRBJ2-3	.	CASSPRLKDTIGSDTQYF	TGTGCCAGCTCACCAAGACTTAAGGACACCATAGGCTCAGATACGCAGTATTTT
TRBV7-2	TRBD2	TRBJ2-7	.	CASTRISGDKTYEQYF	TGTGCCAGCACAAGGATTAGCGGGGATAAAACCTACGAGCAGTACTTC
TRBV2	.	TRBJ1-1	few	CASGSGNTEAFF	TGTGCCAGCGGGAGTGGGAACACTGAAGCTTTCTTT
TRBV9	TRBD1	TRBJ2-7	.	CASSEGLGQLYEQYF	TGTGCCAGCAGCGAGGGCCTGGGACAGCTGTACGAGCAGTACTTC
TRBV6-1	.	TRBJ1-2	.	CASGLGGVAGYTF	TGTGCCAGCGGTCTTGGGGGGGTGGCTGGCTACACCTTC
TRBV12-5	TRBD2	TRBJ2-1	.	CASGLVNGGTSGYNEQFF	TGTGCTAGTGGTTTGGTAAACGGGGGGACTAGCGGTTACAATGAGCAGTTCTTC
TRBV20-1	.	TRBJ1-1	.	CSAVSGGRAFF	TGCAGTGCTGTCAGCGGCGGGAGGGCTTTCTTT
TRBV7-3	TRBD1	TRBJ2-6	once	CASSNRGTGANVLTF	TGTGCCAGCAGTAACAGGGGGACCGGGGCCAACGTCCTGACTTTC
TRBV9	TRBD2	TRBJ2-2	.	CASSVAAGVSTGELFF	TGTGCCAGCAGCGTAGCGGCGGGAGTAAGCACCGGGGAGCTGTTTTTT
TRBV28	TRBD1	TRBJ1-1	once	CASSSWDRGQTEAFF	TGTGCCAGCAGTTCGTGGGACAGGGGGCAGACTGAAGCTTTCTTT
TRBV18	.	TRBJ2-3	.	CASSPFTGGSSTDTQYF	TGTGCCAGCTCACCATTCACCGGCGGATCTAGCACAGATACGCAGTATTTT
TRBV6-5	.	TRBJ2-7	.	CASRTDLYEQYF	TGTGCCAGCCGGACAGATTTATACGAGCAGTACTTC
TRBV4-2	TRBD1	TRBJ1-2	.	CASSQAGGTGTAAYGYTF	TGTGCCAGCAGCCAAGCGGGGGGGACCGGGACAGCGGCCTATGGCTACACCTTC
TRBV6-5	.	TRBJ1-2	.	CASSYSIRGYYGYTF	TGTGCCAGCAGTTACTCTATTAGGGGGTACTATGGCTACACCTTC
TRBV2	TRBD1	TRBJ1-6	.	CASSGGQVQTSPLHF	TGTGCCAGCAGTGGGGGACAGGTCCAAACCTCACCCCTCCACTTT
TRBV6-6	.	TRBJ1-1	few	CASSPPGTANTEAFF	TGTGCCAGCAGTCCCCCAGGCACGGCGAACACTGAAGCTTTCTTT